Listed here are 6 T cell receptor beta chains from one sample, sequenced in a study of T cells in Graves' hyperthyroidism and ophthalmopathy. Amplification targeted TCR beta CDR3 regions from RNA transcripts. Carried out on the TCR CDR3, a first-round RT-PCR used the HTBI primer set. Via MiXCR, TCRdb re-called the multiplex PCR reads, giving one row per CDR3 protein. Here the sample spans a few hundred thousand distinct CDR3 sequences, roughly 18% being singletons. The sequencing sample was made of blood. These receptors were obtained from a woman aged 45-65 years with Graves' hyperthyroidism.

This clonotype was observed many times. The chain uses TRBV6-1 and TRBJ1-1; D might be TRBD1 (6 bases). Germline CDR1 MNHNS, CDR2 SASEGT. This CDR3 region has 14 residues. The V end was cut by 4 bases, the J end by 1 base, with 10 bases between. This CDR3 is CASSGRGQNTEAFF. CDR3 bases: TGTGCCAGCAGTGGTCGGGGGCAGAACACTGAAGCTTTCTTT.

This clonotype was seen ten or more times. The gene calls are TRBV18 and TRBJ1-1; D call uncertain. CDR1 is KGHSH and CDR2 is LQKENI in the germline V gene. The CDR3 contains 14 residues. The ends were cut back, 3 bases at V and 5 bases at J, with 13 bases in the middle. Written as DNA, the CDR3 is TGTGCCAGCTCACCGACAAGATCGGGAACTGAAGCTTTCTTT. Protein: CASSPTRSGTEAFF.

The J gene is TRBJ1-2, the V gene TRBV30; TRBD1 might be the D (5 bases). CDR3 length: 14 residues. The germline CDR1 and CDR2 sequences are GTSNPN and SVGIG (reference sequence). V was clipped by 5 bases and J by 8 bases, with 21 bases between them. This CDR3 is CAWERTGTGLGYTF. In DNA, the CDR3 is TGTGCCTGGGAGAGAACCGGGACCGGGCTGGGCTACACCTTC.

The chain is built from TRBV10-3 and TRBJ2-7; 7 nucleotides line up with TRBD2. The germline CDR1 and CDR2 sequences are ENHRY and SYGVKD. J was trimmed by 0 bases and V by 8 bases; bases with no gene match: 13. CDR3 length: 16 amino acids. CDR3 sequence reads: CAICGAGVRSSYEQYF. The CDR3 nucleotides read TGTGCCATCTGTGGGGCGGGAGTCCGGAGCTCCTACGAGCAGTACTTC.

This clonotype was seen only a few times. The V call is TRBV14, the J call TRBJ2-2; a weak D match, TRBD2 (6 bases). This CDR3 is 15 amino acids long. Germline-derived CDR1 and CDR2 are SGHDN and FVKESK. V lost 0 bases to trimming and J lost 3 bases, with 8 bases between them. The DNA for the CDR3 is TGTGCCAGCAGCCAAGAGAGCGGGTACACCGGGGAGCTGTTTTTT. Translated: CASSQESGYTGELFF. Drawing the rest from reference TRBV14 and TRBJ2-2, the complete variable domain is EAGVTQFPSHSVIEKGQTVTLRCDPISGHDNLYWYRRVMGKEIKFLLHFVKESKQDESGMPNNRFLAERTGGTYSTLKVQPAELEDSGVYFCASSQESGYTGELFFGEGSRLTVL.

This clonotype was seen many times. This chain links TRBV12-3 or TRBV12-4 with TRBJ1-2; D uncertain. The germline V and J ends were trimmed by 1 base and 7 bases, with 13 bases remaining between them. CDR3 length: 14 residues. CDR3: CASSLGGRGSGYTF. The CDR3 bases are TGTGCCAGCAGTTTAGGTGGCCGGGGTTCTGGCTACACCTTC.